This TCR beta chain was documented in a study of blood T cell repertoires in COVID-19. Study context: T cells, B-cell-depleted T cells, or PBMCs supplied cDNA or gDNA.

Trimming cost V 0 bases and J 3 bases; bases outside gene matches: 8. CDR1 and CDR2 (germline): SGHRS, YFSETQ. There are 16 residues in the CDR3. Enrollment of patients from Seattle took place during active infection, with longitudinal follow-up. Sequencing used immunoSEQ multiplex PCR; TCRdb keeps in-frame clones, though not all of them. The sample consists of around 300,000 clones, around 87% of them appearing once. This sequence joins TRBV5-1 and TRBJ2-5; TRBD1 agrees at 7 bases. Sequenced: peripheral blood. The origin of this receptor is a middle-aged woman with COVID-19, enrolled during active disease. The CDR3 nucleotides are TGCGCCAGCAGCTTGGCCTCTAGGACAGGAGAAGAGACCCAGTACTTC. Translated: CASSLASRTGEETQYF. The full variable domain, with the rest looked up from reference TRBV5-1 and TRBJ2-5, is KAGVTQTPRYLIKTRGQQVTLSCSPISGHRSVSWYQQTPGQGLQFLFEYFSETQRNKGNFPGRFSGRQFSNSRSEMNVSTLELGDSALYLCASSLASRTGEETQYFGPGTRLLVL.